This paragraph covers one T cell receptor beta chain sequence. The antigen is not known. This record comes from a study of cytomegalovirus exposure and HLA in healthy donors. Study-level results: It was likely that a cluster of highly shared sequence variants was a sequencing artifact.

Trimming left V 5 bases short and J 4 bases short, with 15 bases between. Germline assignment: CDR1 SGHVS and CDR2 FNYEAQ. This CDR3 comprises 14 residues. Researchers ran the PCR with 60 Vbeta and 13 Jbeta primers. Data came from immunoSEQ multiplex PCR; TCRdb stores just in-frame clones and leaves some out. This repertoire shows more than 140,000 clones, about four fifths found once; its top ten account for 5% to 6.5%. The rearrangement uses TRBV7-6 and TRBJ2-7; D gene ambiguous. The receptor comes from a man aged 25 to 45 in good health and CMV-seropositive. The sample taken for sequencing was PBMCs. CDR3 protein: CASSPENVLYEQYF. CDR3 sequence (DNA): TGTGCCAGCAGCCCGGAGAACGTGCTTTACGAGCAGTACTTC.